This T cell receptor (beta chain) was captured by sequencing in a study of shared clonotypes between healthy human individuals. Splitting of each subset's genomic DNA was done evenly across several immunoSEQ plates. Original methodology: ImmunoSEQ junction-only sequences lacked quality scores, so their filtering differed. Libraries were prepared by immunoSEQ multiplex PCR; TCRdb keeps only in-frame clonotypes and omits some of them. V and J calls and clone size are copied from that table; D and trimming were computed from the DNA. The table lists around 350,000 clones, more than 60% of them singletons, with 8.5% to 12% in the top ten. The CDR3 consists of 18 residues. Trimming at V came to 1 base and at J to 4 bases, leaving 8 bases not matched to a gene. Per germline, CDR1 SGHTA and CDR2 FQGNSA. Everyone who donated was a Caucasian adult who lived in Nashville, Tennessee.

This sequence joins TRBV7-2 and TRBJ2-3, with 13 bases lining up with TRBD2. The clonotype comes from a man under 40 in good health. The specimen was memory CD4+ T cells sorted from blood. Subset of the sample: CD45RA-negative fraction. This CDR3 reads CASSLVGTSGMGPDTQYF. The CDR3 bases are TGTGCCAGCAGCTTAGTGGGGACTAGCGGGATGGGACCAGATACGCAGTATTTT.